This entry describes one T cell receptor beta chain. Trimming took 2 bases from V and 1 from J, leaving 8 bases between them. This CDR3 spans 14 amino acids. From germline, CDR1 is SGHTA and CDR2 FQGTGA. The source of the sample is a study of blood T cell dynamics during melanoma immunotherapy. The data were produced by immunoSEQ multiplex PCR, yet TCRdb's version contains in-frame clones alone and is incomplete. Of a few thousand clones in the sample, 70% to 90% are singletons; the top ten hold around 35%. The time point here: pre-treatment baseline. This sequence was found in a human donor with melanoma. The chain carries TRBV7-3 and TRBJ1-1; no definite D call. The material sequenced was blood, taken from a patient treated with checkpoint blockade. Here the CDR3 reads CASSLEQRNTEAFF. CDR3 coding DNA: TGTGCCAGCAGCTTAGAGCAGAGGAACACTGAAGCTTTCTTT. Full variable domain (outside the CDR3, taken from reference TRBV7-3 and TRBJ1-1): GAGVSQTPSNKVTEKGKYVELRCDPISGHTALYWYRQSLGQGPEFLIYFQGTGAADDSGLPNDRFFAVRPEGSVSTLKIQRTERGDSAVYLCASSLEQRNTEAFFGQGTRLTVV.